The rows below give T cell receptor beta chains drawn from one sample of a study of T-cell reconstitution after alpha-beta-depleted transplantation in children. TCRdb itself ran the PCR reads through MiXCR, one entry per CDR3 protein. The sample records fewer than 550,000 distinct CDR3 sequences, roughly a tenth being singletons. Sequenced material: PBMCs from the stem cell graft donor, taken from the stem cell graft. The receptors were sampled from a human donor who donated a stem cell graft to a child with acute myeloid leukemia. CDR3s include the opening cysteine and the closing phenylalanine or tryptophan. Clone size, where shown, is once, few, many, or a class for clones that have expanded.

>TRBJ2-1|-|TRBV27
CASSPRRTGGGEQFF
>TRBJ2-7|many|TRBV5-6
CASSGLQGGYYEQYF
>TRBJ2-1|-|TRBV15
CATSRPPGTSGGGEQFF
>TRBJ2-3|many|TRBV10-1
CAPGQRGTDTQYF
>TRBJ2-7|few|TRBV18
CASSPDQTYEQYF
>TRBJ1-1|-|TRBV29-1
CSVSPHTGTYTESFF
>TRBJ1-5|many|TRBV4-1
CASSHNVGVSNQPQHF
>TRBJ2-2|once|TRBV5-5
CASSLLGGDAFF
>TRBJ2-5|-|TRBV25-1
CASSPGLASSETQYF
>TRBJ2-3|many|TRBV3-1
CASSQGRTDTQYF
>TRBJ2-1|few|TRBV24-1
CATSDPNRQGVNEQFF
>TRBJ2-5|few|TRBV4-3
CASSQDGWGETQYF
>TRBJ2-3|few|TRBV2
CASSGLAGGRDTQYF
>TRBJ2-3|few|TRBV20-1
CSARGRTSGVGTDTQYF
>TRBJ2-1|few|TRBV7-8
CASSANRVPYNEQFF
>TRBJ2-7|-|TRBV20-1
CSARRRDRHYEQYF
>TRBJ1-6|-|TRBV14
CASSQDYRMSSYNSPLHF